Below are 17 T cell receptor beta chains sequenced from a single sample in a study of cytomegalovirus exposure and HLA in healthy donors. The table came from immunoSEQ multiplex PCR; TCRdb's copy has only in-frame clones and leaves some out. This table has approximately 270,000 clones, roughly 85% appearing once. The sample taken for sequencing was PBMCs. The receptors here all came from a woman between 18 and 30 years old in good health and CMV-seronegative.

J is TRBJ1-3 and V is TRBV12-5; D uncertain. The CDR3 is 14 residues long. CDR1 LGHNT and CDR2 FRNRAP come from the germline V gene. The V end was cut by 1 base, the J end by 4 bases, with 8 bases between. CDR3 region: CASGLAPGGNTIYF. Written as DNA, the CDR3 is TGTGCTAGTGGTTTGGCTCCGGGAGGAAACACCATATATTTT. Drawing the rest from reference TRBV12-5 and TRBJ1-3, the complete variable domain is DARVTQTPRHKVTEMGQEVTMRCQPILGHNTVFWYRQTMMQGLELLAYFRNRAPLDDSGMPKDRFSAEMPDATLATLKIQPSEPRDSAVYFCASGLAPGGNTIYFGEGSWLTVV.

The V call is TRBV9, the J call TRBJ1-2; the D gene is possibly TRBD1 (6 bases). The CDR3 is 15 residues long. V lost 2 bases and J 4 bases, leaving 15 bases between the germline ends. Looked up from germline, CDR1 is SGDLS and CDR2 is YYNGEE. DNA of the CDR3: TGTGCCAGCAGCGTCCTGCAGGGGTCGTTCTATGGCTACACCTTC. Translating gives CASSVLQGSFYGYTF.

This clone was counted between two and nine times. This chain uses TRBV6-5 with TRBJ2-7; perhaps TRBD1 as D (6 bases). Germline CDR1 is MNHEY and CDR2 is SVGAGI. This CDR3 comprises 13 residues. Trimming removed 5 bases at V and 3 bases at J, with 11 bases between. The CDR3 DNA reads TGTGCCAGCAGTCGGACAGAGCTCTACGAGCAGTACTTC. It translates to CASSRTELYEQYF.

This clone was detected only a few times. The chain is built from TRBV19 and TRBJ1-6; D might be TRBD1 (5 bases). This CDR3 is 13 amino acids long. Germline V lookup: CDR1 LNHDA, CDR2 SQIVND (reference sequence). The germline V and J ends were trimmed by 11 bases and 6 bases, with 14 bases remaining between them. Here the CDR3 DNA reads TGTGCCGTCGGGCAGGGTTTTAATTCACCCCTCCACTTT. Translation gives CAVGQGFNSPLHF.

The CDR3 loop reads CASASGDPEAFF. The DNA for the CDR3 is TGTGCCAGCGCATCGGGTGACCCTGAAGCTTTCTTT. The chain joins TRBV28 to TRBJ1-1, with D hard to call. The V and J ends lost 8 bases and 6 bases respectively, with 13 bases between them. CDR1 MDHEN and CDR2 SYDVKM come from the germline V gene. The CDR3 consists of 12 residues. Combining the CDR3 with reference TRBV28 and TRBJ1-1 gives the whole variable domain DVKVTQSSRYLVKRTGEKVFLECVQDMDHENMFWYRQDPGLGLRLIYFSYDVKMKEKGDIPEGYSVSREKKERFSLILESASTNQTSMYLCASASGDPEAFFGQGTRLTVV.

Notes on this clone: Other DNA sequences in the same sample also yield this CDR3. The CDR3 DNA reads as TGTGCCAGTAGTAGGGGGGGACTGTACGAGCAGTACTTC. Residues: CASSRGGLYEQYF. The chain links TRBV19 to TRBJ2-7; TRBD2 aligns across 7 bases. The V segment lost 4 bases and the J segment 4 bases; nucleotides outside the gene matches: 4. Germline values: CDR1 LNHDA, CDR2 SQIVND (reference sequence). There are 13 residues in the CDR3.

The genes are TRBV6-5 and TRBJ1-2, with D uncertain. This CDR3 is built from 13 residues. Germline loops: CDR1 MNHEY, CDR2 SVGAGI. V dropped 7 bases and J dropped 7 bases, with 16 bases sitting between them. The DNA for the CDR3 is TGTGCCAGCACAGGCGGGCCACATAGTGGCTACACCTTC. This translates into CASTGGPHSGYTF.

The chain couples TRBV6-1 to TRBJ2-7; D is unclear. CDR3 length: 13 residues. Germline assignment: CDR1 MNHNS and CDR2 SASEGT. The V gene lost 6 bases and the J gene lost 3 bases, with 12 bases spanning the gap. CDR3 nucleotide sequence: TGTGCCAGCAGCGCCCTACCCGACTACGAGCAGTACTTC. Residues: CASSALPDYEQYF.

J is TRBJ1-1 and V is TRBV27; tentative D call: TRBD1 (5 bases). This CDR3 has 14 amino acids. CDR1 MNHEY and CDR2 SMNVEV come from the germline V gene (reference sequence). V dropped 4 bases and J dropped 10 bases, with 19 bases sitting between them. In DNA, the CDR3 is TGTGCCAGCAGTTCACCCGGGGGGTTGGGGGGAGCTTTCTTT. As protein: CASSSPGGLGGAFF.

The chain recombines TRBV9 with TRBJ2-3; the D gene is possibly TRBD2 (7 bases). The CDR3 is 16 residues long. V was trimmed by 7 bases and J by 3 bases, leaving 21 bases between them. Germline CDR1 and CDR2: SGDLS and YYNGEE. As DNA, the CDR3 is TGTGCCAGCCGGAGGGGTCGGGGGGCTGAGACAGATACGCAGTATTTT. It is translated as CASRRGRGAETDTQYF.

This clone was counted once. Because the CDR3's place on the DNA is in doubt, the DNA is left out and the CDR3 is given as listed by TCRdb. The V and J genes are TRBV6-5 and TRBJ2-7; the D call of TRBD2 is as the table states it, not checked on the DNA. Per germline, CDR1 MNHEY and CDR2 SVGAGI. The CDR3 is 13 amino acids in total, end residues counted. CDR3 sequence reads: CASSSSTSLEQYF.

This clone was picked up a small number of times. This sample also contains other DNA sequences that code for the same CDR3. CDR3 sequence (DNA): TGCGCCAGCAGCCAACCGGGACAGGGAAACTATGGCTACACCTTC. Translating it yields CASSQPGQGNYGYTF. V is TRBV4-1 and J is TRBJ1-2; TRBD1 matches at 9 bases. Trimming cost V 2 bases and J 2 bases; bases outside gene matches: 3. The CDR3 length is 15 residues. The germline V gene has CDR1 MGHRA and CDR2 YSYEKL.

The chain links TRBV7-9 to TRBJ1-2; 7 bases are a match to TRBD1. Germline V gene sequence: CDR1 SEHNR, CDR2 FQNEAQ (reference sequence). The CDR3 extends over 14 amino acids. Trimming removed 5 bases from V and 2 bases from J; junction bases left unmatched: 5. The CDR3 loop is CASSLGQDNYGYTF. CDR3 bases: TGTGCCAGCAGCCTTGGACAGGACAACTATGGCTACACCTTC.

The chain is built from TRBV27 and TRBJ2-5; the D gene is possibly TRBD1 (5 bases). Germline CDR1 and CDR2: MNHEY and SMNVEV (reference sequence). Trimming removed 0 bases from V and 5 bases from J, with 13 bases in between. The CDR3 is made up of 15 amino acids. CDR3 residues: CASSLSRGAGETQYF. CDR3 DNA sequence: TGTGCCAGCAGTTTATCTCGTGGGGCCGGGGAGACCCAGTACTTC.

The chain has TRBV7-8 and TRBJ2-5, with D possibly TRBD1 on 6 matching bases. Germline V gene lookup returns CDR1 SGHVS and CDR2 FQNEAQ. Trimming left V 5 bases short and J 3 bases short, with 16 bases between. CDR3 length equals 15 residues. CDR3 bases: TGTGCCAGCAGCGCCGGGTCGGACAGTAAAGAGACCCAGTACTTC. It encodes CASSAGSDSKETQYF.

This rearrangement joins TRBV11-3 to TRBJ2-3; 11 bases map to TRBD2. Germline V gene lookup returns CDR1 SGHNT and CDR2 YENEEA. V was clipped by 4 bases and J by 4 bases; unmatched bases: 7. The CDR3 is 16 residues long. DNA for the CDR3: TGTGCCAGCAGCTCCCTTGGACTAGCGGGTTCAGATACGCAGTATTTT. Its protein is CASSSLGLAGSDTQYF.

This clone was counted once. The V and J genes are TRBV2 and TRBJ1-2; 8 nucleotides agree with TRBD1. V gave up 6 bases and J gave up 8 bases; unmatched junction bases: 8. This CDR3 contains 13 residues. CDR1 and CDR2 from the germline V gene are SNHLY and FYNNEI. The CDR3 DNA is TGTGCCAGCAGGCGGCAGGGGGCAAACGGCTACACCTTC. Translated, it gives CASRRQGANGYTF.